These 5 T cell receptor beta chains originate from one sample sequenced in a study of blood T cell repertoires in COVID-19. The data were produced by immunoSEQ multiplex PCR, yet TCRdb's version contains in-frame clones alone and is incomplete. The sample lists hundreds of thousands of clones, approximately 90% occurring once. What was sequenced was PBMCs or T cells enriched from blood (not recorded which). The origin of the receptors is a middle-aged woman who had recovered from COVID-19.

CDR3: CASSLTRGGGEQFF. The DNA of the CDR3 is TGTGCCAGCAGCTTAACTAGGGGGGGAGGTGAGCAGTTCTTC. The V and J genes are TRBV7-3 and TRBJ2-1, with D possibly being TRBD2 (7 bases). Between the trimmed V and J ends, which lost 0 bases and 9 bases, there was a span of 12 bases. Germline CDR1 reads SGHTA; CDR2 reads FQGTGA. This CDR3 contains 14 residues.

The chain recombines TRBV2 with TRBJ2-2; no reliable D call. The germline V gene has CDR1 SNHLY and CDR2 FYNNEI. The CDR3 contains 14 residues. Trimming left V 1 base short and J 6 bases short, with 9 bases between. The CDR3 nucleotides read TGTGCCAGCAGTGAAGGGTTCGGTGCCGGGGAGCTGTTTTTT. Translation gives CASSEGFGAGELFF.

This clone has just a few counts. The V call is TRBV28, the J call TRBJ2-7; 10 bases fit TRBD1. The length of the CDR3 is 14 residues. The germline gives CDR1 MDHEN, CDR2 SYDVKM. Trimming at V came to 5 bases and at J to 4 bases, leaving 5 bases not matched to a gene. The CDR3 spells CASSPRQGAYEQYF. The CDR3, as DNA: TGTGCCAGCAGTCCTCGACAGGGGGCTTACGAGCAGTACTTC.

The chain links TRBV2 to TRBJ2-2; 12 bases fit TRBD2. V lost 7 bases and J lost 7; bases outside the gene matches: 7. The CDR3 has 15 amino acids. Germline V CDR1 and CDR2: SNHLY, FYNNEI. The CDR3 reads CASISSGGAHGELFF. CDR3 sequence (DNA): TGTGCCAGCATCTCTAGCGGGGGGGCCCACGGGGAGCTGTTTTTT.

The chain couples TRBV7-2 to TRBJ1-1; TRBD1 is a possible D gene (5 bases). The CDR3 has 13 residues. V lost 5 bases, J lost 10 bases, and 17 bases lay in between. Germline V gene data show CDR1 as SGHTA and CDR2 as FQGNSA. DNA for the CDR3: TGTGCCAGCAGCCTCGGTGGGGCCATCGGAGCTTTCTTT. It yields the protein CASSLGGAIGAFF.